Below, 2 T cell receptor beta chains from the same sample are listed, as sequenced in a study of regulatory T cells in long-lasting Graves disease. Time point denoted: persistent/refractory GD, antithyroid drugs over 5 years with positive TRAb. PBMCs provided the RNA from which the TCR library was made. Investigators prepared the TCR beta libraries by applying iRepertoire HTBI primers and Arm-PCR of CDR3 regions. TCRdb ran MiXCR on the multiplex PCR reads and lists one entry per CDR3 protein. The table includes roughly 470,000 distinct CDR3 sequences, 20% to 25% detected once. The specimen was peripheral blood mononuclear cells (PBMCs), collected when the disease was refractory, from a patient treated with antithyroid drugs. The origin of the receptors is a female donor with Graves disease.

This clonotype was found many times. The CDR3 protein is CASSEDSQDFYEQYF. The CDR3, as DNA: TGTGCCAGCAGTGAGGACAGCCAAGATTTCTACGAGCAGTACTTC. The chain is built from TRBV6-1 and TRBJ2-7, with a possible D match to TRBD1 (6 bases). Germline V gene data show CDR1 as MNHNS and CDR2 as SASEGT. This CDR3 has 15 residues. Trimming left V 3 bases short and J 3 bases short, with 15 bases between.

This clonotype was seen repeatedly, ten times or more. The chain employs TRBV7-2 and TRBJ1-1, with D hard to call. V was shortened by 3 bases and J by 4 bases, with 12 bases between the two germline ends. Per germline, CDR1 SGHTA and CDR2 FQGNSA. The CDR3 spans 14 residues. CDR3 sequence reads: CASSFSGGPTEAFF. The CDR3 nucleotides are TGTGCCAGCAGCTTCTCCGGCGGACCCACTGAAGCTTTCTTT.